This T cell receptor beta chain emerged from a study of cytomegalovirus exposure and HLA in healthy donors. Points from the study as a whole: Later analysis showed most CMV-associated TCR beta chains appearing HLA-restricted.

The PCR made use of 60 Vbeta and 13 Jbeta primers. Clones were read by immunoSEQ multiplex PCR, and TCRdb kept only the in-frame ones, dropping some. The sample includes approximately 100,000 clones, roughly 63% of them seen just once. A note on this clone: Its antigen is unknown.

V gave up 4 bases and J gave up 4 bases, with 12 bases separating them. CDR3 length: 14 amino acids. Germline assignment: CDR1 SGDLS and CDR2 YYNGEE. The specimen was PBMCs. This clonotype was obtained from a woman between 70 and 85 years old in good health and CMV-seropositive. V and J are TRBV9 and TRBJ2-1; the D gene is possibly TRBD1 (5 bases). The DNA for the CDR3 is TGTGCCAGCAGCCTTACGACAGTGTACAATGAGCAGTTCTTC. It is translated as CASSLTTVYNEQFF.